This T cell receptor beta chain came from a study of T cells after somatic rescue of genetic block. Germline V gene data show CDR1 as SGHKS and CDR2 as YYEKEE (reference sequence). The germline V and J ends were trimmed by 1 base and 6 bases, with 11 bases remaining between them. The CDR3 is 13 residues long. TCRdb's table, derived via immunoSEQ multiplex PCR, lists solely in-frame clones and lacks some. The sample includes 55,000 or so clones, around 96% seen only once; the top ten take approximately 0.073%. This TCR was sampled from a child younger than two. Specimen: peripheral blood mononuclear cells (PBMCs). The rearrangement links TRBV5-5 to TRBJ2-7; D is uncertain. The CDR3: CASSLFKGSEQYF. The DNA of the CDR3 is TGTGCCAGCAGCTTGTTTAAGGGAAGCGAGCAGTACTTC.